The 9 T cell receptor beta chains in this list originate from one sample, sequenced in a study of blood T cell repertoires in COVID-19. Clones were read by immunoSEQ multiplex PCR, and TCRdb kept only the in-frame ones, dropping some. Of around 200,000 clones detected, around 80% appear once; the ten largest clones hold about 14%. Input material: peripheral blood. These receptors all stem from a man aged 45-65 years who had recovered from COVID-19.

V usage is TRBV15 and J usage is TRBJ2-3, with D maybe TRBD1 (5 bases). V was shortened by 5 bases and J by 4 bases, with 10 bases between the two germline ends. The CDR3 extends over 13 amino acids. Germline V CDR1 and CDR2: LNHNV, YYDKDF (reference sequence). As DNA, the CDR3 is TGTGCCACCAGCCGCGGACACTCAGATACGCAGTATTTT. Translated: CATSRGHSDTQYF.

This clone was detected only a few times. The chain has TRBV7-9 and TRBJ1-5; 7 positions match TRBD1. With V trimmed by 1 base and J by 6 bases, 9 bases remained unmatched. Per the germline V gene, CDR1 is SEHNR and CDR2 is FQNEAQ (reference sequence). The CDR3 spans 16 residues. The CDR3 DNA reads as TGTGCCAGCAGCTTAGAATTTGACAGGGTCCTTCAGCCCCAGCATTTT. Amino acids: CASSLEFDRVLQPQHF.

V usage is TRBV27 and J usage is TRBJ2-7, with unresolved D. V dropped 5 bases and J dropped 1 base, with 9 bases sitting between them. The CDR3 covers 13 residues. The germline gives CDR1 MNHEY, CDR2 SMNVEV (reference sequence). As DNA, the CDR3 is TGTGCCAGCAGTCCGTTTCCTTCCTACGAGCAGTACTTC. Translating gives CASSPFPSYEQYF.

This rearrangement joins TRBV30 to TRBJ2-7; a possible D gene is TRBD2 (6 bases). The CDR3 extends over 15 amino acids. Trimming cost V 0 bases and J 2 bases, with 14 bases left between them. Germline CDR1 reads GTSNPN; CDR2 reads SVGIG (reference sequence). For the CDR3, the DNA is TGTGCCTGGAGTGTACGCGGGATTATGACCTACGAGCAGTACTTC. It translates to CAWSVRGIMTYEQYF.

This clone was counted once. The V and J genes are TRBV7-3 and TRBJ2-7; D gene uncertain. V gave up 1 base and J gave up 3 bases, with 7 bases separating them. The CDR3 is 13 residues long. Germline values: CDR1 SGHTA, CDR2 FQGTGA. The DNA of the CDR3 is TGTGCCAGCAGCTTAAATCAGTACTACGAGCAGTACTTC. This codes for CASSLNQYYEQYF.

This chain joins TRBV7-3 and TRBJ1-1; D is possibly TRBD1 (6 bases). Germline V CDR1 and CDR2: SGHTA, FQGTGA. The CDR3 is 16 amino acids. Trimming cost V 5 bases and J 0 bases, with 16 bases left between them. DNA of the CDR3: TGTGCCAGCAGCCCCGGGGGGGGGCTTATGAACACTGAAGCTTTCTTT. Translating gives CASSPGGGLMNTEAFF.

This chain uses TRBV18 with TRBJ2-7; 9 nucleotides match TRBD1. Per germline, CDR1 KGHSH and CDR2 LQKENI. The CDR3 is 14 residues long. Trimming at V came to 3 bases and at J to 3 bases, leaving 3 bases not matched to a gene. In nucleotides, the CDR3 is TGTGCCAGCTCACCCGAGACAGGGGGCTACGAGCAGTACTTC. Translation gives CASSPETGGYEQYF.

The chain joins TRBV6-4 to TRBJ2-7; TRBD2 matches 8 bases. There are 14 residues in the CDR3. V was clipped by 5 bases and J by 6 bases; unmatched bases: 9. Germline loops: CDR1 MRHNA, CDR2 SNTAGT. The CDR3 loop is CASSITLSGSEQYF. CDR3 DNA sequence: TGTGCCAGCAGTATAACTCTAAGCGGGAGCGAGCAGTACTTC.

This rearrangement joins TRBV21-1 to TRBJ1-5. TRBV21-1 corresponds to a pseudogene. The CDR3 is 19 amino acids. This chain's CDR3 is CASSPVDAGSGRSNQPQHF. Written as DNA, the CDR3 is TGTGCCAGCAGCCCCGTGGATGCGGGCAGTGGAAGGAGCAATCAGCCCCAGCATTTT.